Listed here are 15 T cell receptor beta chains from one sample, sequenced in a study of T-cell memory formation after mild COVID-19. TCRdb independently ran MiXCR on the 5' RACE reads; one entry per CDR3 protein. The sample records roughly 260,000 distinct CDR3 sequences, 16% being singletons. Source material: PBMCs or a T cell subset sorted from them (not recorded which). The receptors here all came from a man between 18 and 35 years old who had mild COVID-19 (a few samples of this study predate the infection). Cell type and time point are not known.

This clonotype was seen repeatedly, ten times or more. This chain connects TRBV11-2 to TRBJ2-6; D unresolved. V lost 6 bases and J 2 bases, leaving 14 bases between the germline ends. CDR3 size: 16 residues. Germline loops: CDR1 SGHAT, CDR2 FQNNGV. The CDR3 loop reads CASRAVDGPGANVLTF. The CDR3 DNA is TGTGCCAGCAGGGCCGTCGATGGGCCTGGGGCCAACGTCCTGACTTTC.

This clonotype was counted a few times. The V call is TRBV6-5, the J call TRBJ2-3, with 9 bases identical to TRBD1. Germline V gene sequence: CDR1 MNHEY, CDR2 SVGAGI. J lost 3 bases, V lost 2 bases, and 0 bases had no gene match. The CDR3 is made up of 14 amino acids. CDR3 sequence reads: CASSYGTGTDTQYF. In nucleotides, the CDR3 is TGTGCCAGCAGTTACGGGACAGGGACAGATACGCAGTATTTT.

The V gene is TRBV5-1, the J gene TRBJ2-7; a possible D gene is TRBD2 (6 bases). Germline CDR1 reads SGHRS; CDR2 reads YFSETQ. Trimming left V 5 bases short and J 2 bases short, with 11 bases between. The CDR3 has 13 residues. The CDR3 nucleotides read TGCGCCAGCAGTACGGGGGATACCTACGAGCAGTACTTC. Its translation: CASSTGDTYEQYF.

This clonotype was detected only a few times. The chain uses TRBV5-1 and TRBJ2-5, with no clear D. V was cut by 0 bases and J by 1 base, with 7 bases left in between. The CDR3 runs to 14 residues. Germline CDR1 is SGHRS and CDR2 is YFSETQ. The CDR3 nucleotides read TGCGCCAGCAGCTTGGGACCGTCCCAAGAGACCCAGTACTTC. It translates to CASSLGPSQETQYF.

In nucleotides, the CDR3 is TGTGCCAGCAGCGACCGAGGGAACACCGGGGAGCTGTTTTTT. Residues: CASSDRGNTGELFF. The chain combines TRBV9 with TRBJ2-2; D unresolved. Trimming left V 3 bases short and J 1 base short, with 7 bases between. The germline CDR1 and CDR2 sequences are SGDLS and YYNGEE. CDR3 length: 14 residues.

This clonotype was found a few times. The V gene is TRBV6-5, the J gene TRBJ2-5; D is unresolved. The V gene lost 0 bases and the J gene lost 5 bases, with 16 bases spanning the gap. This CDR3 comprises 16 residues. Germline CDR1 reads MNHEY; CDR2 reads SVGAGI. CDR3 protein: CASSYSQHPAPETQYF. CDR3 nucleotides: TGTGCCAGCAGTTACTCTCAGCACCCGGCTCCCGAGACCCAGTACTTC.

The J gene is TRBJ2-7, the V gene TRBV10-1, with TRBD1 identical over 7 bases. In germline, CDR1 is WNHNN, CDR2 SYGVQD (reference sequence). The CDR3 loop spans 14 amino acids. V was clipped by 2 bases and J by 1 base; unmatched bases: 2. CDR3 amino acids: CASSEGTVSYEQYF. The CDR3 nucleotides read TGCGCCAGCAGTGAGGGGACAGTTTCCTACGAGCAGTACTTC.

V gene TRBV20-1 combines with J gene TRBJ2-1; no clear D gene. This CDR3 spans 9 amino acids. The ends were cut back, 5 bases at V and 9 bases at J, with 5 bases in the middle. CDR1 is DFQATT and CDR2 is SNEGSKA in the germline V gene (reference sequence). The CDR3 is CSAVVEQFF. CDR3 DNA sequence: TGCAGTGCTGTTGTTGAGCAGTTCTTC.

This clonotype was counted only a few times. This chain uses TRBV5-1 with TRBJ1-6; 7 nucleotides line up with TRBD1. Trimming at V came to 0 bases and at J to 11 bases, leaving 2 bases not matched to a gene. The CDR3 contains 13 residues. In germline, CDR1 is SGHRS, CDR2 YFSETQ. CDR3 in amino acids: CASSLGDSTPLHF. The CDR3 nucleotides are TGCGCCAGCAGCTTGGGGGACAGTACACCCCTCCACTTT.

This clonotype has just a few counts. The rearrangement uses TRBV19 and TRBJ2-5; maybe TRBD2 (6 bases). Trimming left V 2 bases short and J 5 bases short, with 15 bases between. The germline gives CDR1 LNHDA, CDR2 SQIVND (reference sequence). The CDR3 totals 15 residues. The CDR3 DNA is TGTGCCAGTAGTATATGGCTCAGGGCGGGGGAGACCCAGTACTTC. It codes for CASSIWLRAGETQYF.

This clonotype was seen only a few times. CDR3 bases: TGTGCCAGCAGCTTAGCGAATGTCAGGAATTCACCCCTCCACTTT. It yields the protein CASSLANVRNSPLHF. This chain links TRBV7-2 with TRBJ1-6; D gene ambiguous. The CDR3 spans 15 residues. The V gene lost 0 bases and the J gene lost 7 bases, with 10 bases spanning the gap. Germline loops: CDR1 SGHTA, CDR2 FQGNSA.

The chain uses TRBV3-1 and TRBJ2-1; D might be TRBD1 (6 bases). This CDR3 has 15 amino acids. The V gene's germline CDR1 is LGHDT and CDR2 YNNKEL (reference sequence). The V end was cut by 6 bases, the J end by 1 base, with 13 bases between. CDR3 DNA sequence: TGTGCCAGCAGTCCGACAGGTTTATCCTACAATGAGCAGTTCTTC. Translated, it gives CASSPTGLSYNEQFF.

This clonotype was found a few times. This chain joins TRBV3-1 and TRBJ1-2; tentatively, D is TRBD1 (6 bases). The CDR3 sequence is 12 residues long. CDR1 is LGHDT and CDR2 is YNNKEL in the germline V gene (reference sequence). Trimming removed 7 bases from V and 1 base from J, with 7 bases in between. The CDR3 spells CASTDSNYGYTF. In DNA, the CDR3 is TGTGCCAGCACGGACAGTAACTATGGCTACACCTTC.

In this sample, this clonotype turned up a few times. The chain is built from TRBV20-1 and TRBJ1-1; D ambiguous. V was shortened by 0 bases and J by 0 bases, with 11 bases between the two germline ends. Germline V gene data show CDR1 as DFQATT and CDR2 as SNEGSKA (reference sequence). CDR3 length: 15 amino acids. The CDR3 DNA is TGCAGTGCTAGAGACCCGTTGTTGGTGAACACTGAAGCTTTCTTT. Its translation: CSARDPLLVNTEAFF.

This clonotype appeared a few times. The chain's CDR3 is CASSDSAEAFF. The CDR3, as DNA: TGTGCCAGCAGCGATAGCGCTGAAGCTTTCTTT. V gene TRBV5-5 combines with J gene TRBJ1-1; D not resolved. The germline CDR1 and CDR2 sequences are SGHKS and YYEKEE (reference sequence). The CDR3 is 11 amino acids. V was pared by 4 bases and J by 6 bases, with 7 bases between. Drawing the rest from reference TRBV5-5 and TRBJ1-1, the complete variable domain is DAGVTQSPTHLIKTRGQQVTLRCSPISGHKSVSWYQQVLGQGPQFIFQYYEKEERGRGNFPDRFSARQFPNYSSELNVNALLLGDSALYLCASSDSAEAFFGQGTRLTVV.